The 21 T cell receptor beta chains reported below all come from one sample, sequenced in a study of breast tumors, draining lymph nodes, adjacent tissues. The lymph nodes were axillary draining lymph nodes from breast cancer patients. TCRdb re-analysed the multiplex PCR reads in MiXCR, keeping a single row per CDR3 protein. The sample lists nearly 110,000 distinct CDR3 sequences, less than 40% seen once, with approximately 5.4% in the top ten. The sample comprised axillary lymph node tissue. Receptors originate from a female donor with breast cancer. Some clones in this sample may be carry-over from other donors' samples.

This clonotype was seen ten or more times. A much larger clone lies a single base off, so this may be a read error. The chain recombines TRBV20-1 with TRBJ2-7; TRBD1 matches 7 bases. CDR1 is DFQATT, CDR2 SNEGSKA, per germline (reference sequence). J was trimmed by 6 bases and V by 5 bases; bases with no gene match: 13. CDR3 length equals 14 residues. The CDR3 region has the DNA TGCAGTGCTTATTTACAGGGGACGAACTCCGAGCAGTACTTC. It is translated as CSAYLQGTNSEQYF.

The table lists this clonotype with many counts. The gene calls are TRBV28 and TRBJ2-4; D perhaps matches TRBD1 (6 bases). V was shortened by 6 bases and J by 1 base, with 7 bases between the two germline ends. Per the germline V gene, CDR1 is MDHEN and CDR2 is SYDVKM. The CDR3 is 13 amino acids. The CDR3 protein is CASSQGAKNIQYF. The CDR3 DNA follows: TGTGCCAGCAGCCAGGGGGCCAAAAACATTCAGTACTTC.

The sample holds many counts of this clonotype. The chain links TRBV6-5 to TRBJ1-5; 9 bases align to TRBD1. The CDR3 is 15 amino acids. Unmatched junction bases numbered 7, after V lost 0 bases and J lost 10 bases. Germline lookup yields CDR1 MNHEY and CDR2 SVGAGI. The CDR3 region has the DNA TGTGCCAGCAGTTACTCGGGACAGGGTAATGGTCCCCAGCATTTT. It is translated as CASSYSGQGNGPQHF.

This clonotype came up many times. The rearrangement uses TRBV7-8 and TRBJ1-5; D is unresolved. Per the germline V gene, CDR1 is SGHVS and CDR2 is FQNEAQ. The CDR3 extends over 16 amino acids. V was clipped by 3 bases and J by 3 bases, with 15 bases between them. The CDR3 DNA follows: TGTGCCAGCAGCTTGTTCCCGGCAGGCAACAATCAGCCCCAGCATTTT. It yields the protein CASSLFPAGNNQPQHF.

This clonotype has a count of ten or more. The CDR3 ends on some other residue instead of the conserved phenylalanine or tryptophan, so this is likely a read error. The V call is TRBV11-3, the J call TRBJ2-7; 8 bases are a match to TRBD1. Trimming at V came to 1 base and at J to 5 bases, leaving 7 bases not matched to a gene. The CDR3 consists of 15 residues. Germline V CDR1 and CDR2: SGHNT, YENEEA. CDR3 loop: CASSLGAGGIDEQYL. The CDR3 DNA is TGTGCCAGCAGCTTAGGCGCAGGGGGCATCGACGAGCAGTACCTC.

A few counts support this clonotype. The chain combines TRBV5-5 with TRBJ2-7; no clear D. Deletions cut 0 bases from V and 6 bases from J, with 7 bases between. The CDR3 length is 12 residues. Germline CDR1 SGHKS, CDR2 YYEKEE (reference sequence). The CDR3 protein is CASSLGASEQYF. In DNA, the CDR3 is TGTGCCAGCAGCTTGGGGGCCTCCGAGCAGTACTTC.

This clonotype was seen at least ten times. The CDR3 spells CASSLSGAGSYEQYF. For the CDR3, the DNA is TGTGCCAGCAGTTTAAGCGGGGCCGGCTCCTACGAGCAGTACTTC. The chain recombines TRBV14 with TRBJ2-7, with TRBD2 matching over 7 bases. The germline V gene has CDR1 SGHDN and CDR2 FVKESK. CDR3 length equals 15 residues. J lost 0 bases, V lost 6 bases, and 8 bases had no gene match.

This clonotype has at least ten counts. A much more abundant neighbour one base away suggests this may be a read error. This chain joins TRBV6-4 and TRBJ2-5; D is undetermined. This CDR3 has 15 residues. CDR1 MRHNA and CDR2 SNTAGT come from the germline V gene. V lost 7 bases and J 1 base, leaving 16 bases between the germline ends. For the CDR3, the DNA is TGTGCCAGCATTCGGATATGGAGTTCCCAAGAGACCCAGTACTTC. Its translation is CASIRIWSSQETQYF.

The genes are TRBV20-1 and TRBJ2-3; TRBD2 aligns across 10 bases. The ends lost 3 bases at V and 5 bases at J; junction bases unmatched: 2. The CDR3 contains 13 residues. The germline CDR1 and CDR2 sequences are DFQATT and SNEGSKA (reference sequence). CDR3 sequence: CSARLAGEDTQYF. CDR3 sequence (DNA): TGCAGTGCTAGGCTAGCGGGGGAAGATACGCAGTATTTT.

Many counts were recorded for this clonotype. This rearrangement joins TRBV5-1 to TRBJ2-1; 7 nucleotides line up with TRBD1. There are 13 residues in the CDR3. Germline V lookup: CDR1 SGHRS, CDR2 YFSETQ. V shed 2 bases, J shed 7 bases, and the junction held 3 bases outside the gene matches. This CDR3 is CASSLTGENEQFF. The CDR3 bases are TGCGCCAGCAGCTTAACAGGGGAAAATGAGCAGTTCTTC.

There are many counts of this clonotype. The genes are TRBV7-2 and TRBJ2-7; 11 nucleotides agree with TRBD2. Germline trimming cut 5 bases from V and 4 bases from J; bases unmatched to any gene: 4. The germline V gene encodes CDR1 SGHTA and CDR2 FQGNSA. The CDR3 extends over 14 amino acids. CDR3 sequence: CASSQGLAVYEQYF. For the CDR3, the DNA is TGTGCCAGCAGCCAGGGACTAGCGGTGTACGAGCAGTACTTC.

This clonotype was counted a few times. This chain connects TRBV6-2 or TRBV6-3 to TRBJ2-1; D ambiguous. Germline CDR1 MNHEY, CDR2 SVGEGT. The CDR3 is 16 residues long. Trimming took off 9 bases at V and 0 bases at J, with 18 bases between the two ends. The CDR3 region is CASRKIPDSSYNEQFF. CDR3 DNA: TGTGCCAGTCGAAAGATCCCAGATAGCTCCTACAATGAGCAGTTCTTC.

DNA for the CDR3: TGTGCCAGCAGCTTAAGCGGGAGCTCCTACGAGCAGTACTTC. This encodes CASSLSGSSYEQYF. V is TRBV7-3 and J is TRBJ2-7; 7 bases match TRBD2. The J segment lost 0 bases and the V segment lost 1 base, leaving 0 bases of the junction unmatched. The CDR3 length is 14 residues. Germline lookup yields CDR1 SGHTA and CDR2 FQGTGA. Combining the CDR3 with reference TRBV7-3 and TRBJ2-7 gives the whole variable domain GAGVSQTPSNKVTEKGKYVELRCDPISGHTALYWYRQSLGQGPEFLIYFQGTGAADDSGLPNDRFFAVRPEGSVSTLKIQRTERGDSAVYLCASSLSGSSYEQYFGPGTRLTVT.

V usage is TRBV2 and J usage is TRBJ2-2; 7 nucleotides agree with TRBD2. The length of the CDR3 is 15 residues. Germline assignment: CDR1 SNHLY and CDR2 FYNNEI. V was pared by 4 bases and J by 3 bases, with 5 bases of the junction left unmatched. The CDR3 region has the DNA TGTGCCAGCAGTGTCGAGCGGGATCACACCGGGGAGCTGTTTTTT. Amino acid sequence: CASSVERDHTGELFF.

The chain couples TRBV6-1 to TRBJ1-2; TRBD1 aligns across 9 bases. V was pared by 5 bases and J by 4 bases, with 8 bases of the junction left unmatched. The germline CDR1 and CDR2 sequences are MNHNS and SASEGT. The CDR3 runs to 15 residues. The CDR3 is CASSNTGGESYGYTF. Here the CDR3 DNA reads TGTGCCAGCAGTAACACAGGGGGCGAGAGCTATGGCTACACCTTC.

This clonotype was found many times. This rearrangement joins TRBV5-1 to TRBJ1-4; TRBD1 agrees at 11 bases. V lost 4 bases, J lost 3 bases, and 5 bases stayed unmatched. The V gene's germline CDR1 is SGHRS and CDR2 YFSETQ. There are 16 residues in the CDR3. The CDR3 DNA reads TGCGCCAGCAGCCCCGGGACAGGGGGAGCTAATGAAAAACTGTTTTTT. Translating gives CASSPGTGGANEKLFF. Variable domain in full (rest from reference TRBV5-1 and TRBJ1-4): KAGVTQTPRYLIKTRGQQVTLSCSPISGHRSVSWYQQTPGQGLQFLFEYFSETQRNKGNFPGRFSGRQFSNSRSEMNVSTLELGDSALYLCASSPGTGGANEKLFFGSGTQLSVL.

This clonotype was observed at least ten times. The rearrangement joins TRBV6-1 to TRBJ2-1; TRBD2 aligns across 8 bases. The CDR3 has 16 amino acids. V was clipped by 4 bases and J by 5 bases; unmatched bases: 10. The germline gives CDR1 MNHNS, CDR2 SASEGT. CDR3: CASSGLGAGDHNEQFF. CDR3 nucleotide sequence: TGTGCCAGCAGTGGTTTAGGAGCGGGAGACCACAATGAGCAGTTCTTC.

This clonotype was seen ten or more times. CDR3 sequence reads: CASNKLTGNQPQHF. The CDR3 DNA follows: TGTGCCAGCAACAAACTGACGGGCAATCAGCCCCAGCATTTT. The chain has TRBV5-6 and TRBJ1-5; D is unclear. The CDR3 is 14 residues long. Germline-derived CDR1 and CDR2 are SGHDT and YYEEEE. Trimming took off 6 bases at V and 2 bases at J, with 12 bases between the two ends.

This clonotype was seen ten or more times. The chain has TRBV5-8 and TRBJ2-5; D unclear. The CDR3 totals 14 residues. Germline values: CDR1 SGHTS, CDR2 YDEGEE. The V gene lost 0 bases and the J gene lost 3 bases, with 9 bases spanning the gap. The CDR3 DNA reads as TGTGCCAGCAGCTTGGGACACCCCAAAGAGACCCAGTACTTC. As protein: CASSLGHPKETQYF.

CDR3 coding DNA: TGCGCCAGCAGCCAACGGACAGGGGCGGGTTCGGGGACTGAAGCTTTCTTT. Translating gives CASSQRTGAGSGTEAFF. The gene calls are TRBV4-1 and TRBJ1-1; TRBD1 agrees at 9 bases. The CDR3 runs to 17 residues. Losses at the gene ends were 2 bases for V and 5 bases for J; bases not matched to a gene: 12. CDR1 is MGHRA, CDR2 YSYEKL, per germline.

This clonotype was picked up many times. The chain carries TRBV6-1 and TRBJ1-2; 7 bases match TRBD1. CDR3 length: 16 residues. Per germline, CDR1 MNHNS and CDR2 SASEGT. Trimming removed 6 bases from V and 0 bases from J; junction bases left unmatched: 10. CDR3 sequence: CASRQQGSRANYGYTF. The CDR3 nucleotides are TGTGCCAGCAGACAACAGGGGTCGAGAGCTAACTATGGCTACACCTTC.